This T cell receptor (beta chain) was profiled in a study of T cell changes during pregnancy in multiple sclerosis (dated by TCRdb to between 2018 and 2021). Study-wide context: In women with multiple sclerosis, the researchers looked at how the T cell repertoire shifted as pregnancy progressed.

Libraries were built with the immunoSEQ multiplex PCR assay. Not all clones reach the TCRdb copy of this immuneACCESS table, which keeps in-frame sequences only. Checked studies attribute under half of the gap to unresolved V genes and leave the rest unexplained. The sample yields about 34,000 clones; roughly 90% were counted once. The leading ten clones occupy 3.5% to 4% of the sample. For this clone: There is no known antigen for this receptor. Per-nucleotide qualities are absent, and no much larger clonotype sits a single base away.

Via the germline V gene, CDR1 is SQVTM and CDR2 ANQGSEA. Between the V and J ends, shortened by 3 bases and 3 bases respectively, the junction contains 9 bases. The CDR3 holds 12 amino acids from the cysteine to the phenylalanine. Only CDR3 DNA remains: 36 bases, in frame from the first base. The sample was CD8+ T cells from peripheral blood mononuclear cells, taken in the third trimester of pregnancy. This receptor was obtained from a female donor with multiple sclerosis, enrolled in a pregnancy study. The sequence joins TRBV29-1 to TRBJ2-7; a weak D assignment points to TRBD2 (5 bases agree). The bases read TGCAGCGTTGACGGGGAAGGCTACGAGCAGTACTTC. It encodes CSVDGEGYEQYF.